This T cell receptor (beta chain) was observed in a study of blood T cell repertoires in COVID-19. Study-level background: Both acute and convalescent COVID-19 samples were obtained from the United States, Italy and Spain. From T cells, B-cell-depleted T cells, or PBMCs came the material, which was cDNA or gDNA.

As processed by the authors: Nucleated cell number was recorded as an estimate derived from reference gene primer amplification. The assay was immunoSEQ multiplex PCR, and TCRdb's table has in-frame clones only and misses some. V, J and clone size reflect that table, while D and trimming were determined from the DNA. The table shows about 95,000 clones, with 84% occurring only once. The V and J ends lost 5 bases and 2 bases respectively, with 7 bases between them. The CDR3 is 12 amino acids. Input material: peripheral blood. The receptor was derived from a human donor in a cohort sampled during active COVID-19. V gene TRBV12-3 or TRBV12-4 combines with J gene TRBJ2-7; D might be TRBD1 (5 bases). CDR3 nucleotides: TGTGCCAGCAGTCCGACAGCCTACGAGCAGTACTTC. This encodes CASSPTAYEQYF.